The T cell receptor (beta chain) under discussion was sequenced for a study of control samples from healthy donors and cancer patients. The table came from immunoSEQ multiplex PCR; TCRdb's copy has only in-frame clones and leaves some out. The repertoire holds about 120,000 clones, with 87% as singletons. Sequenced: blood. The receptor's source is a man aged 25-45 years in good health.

The CDR3 spells CASSPVIKGSWTEAFF. The CDR3 DNA follows: TGTGCCAGCTCACCAGTAATCAAGGGCTCGTGGACTGAAGCTTTCTTT. The chain joins TRBV18 to TRBJ1-1; D not resolved. V lost 2 bases, J lost 5 bases, and 18 bases lay in between. From germline, CDR1 is KGHSH and CDR2 LQKENI. The CDR3 length is 16 residues.